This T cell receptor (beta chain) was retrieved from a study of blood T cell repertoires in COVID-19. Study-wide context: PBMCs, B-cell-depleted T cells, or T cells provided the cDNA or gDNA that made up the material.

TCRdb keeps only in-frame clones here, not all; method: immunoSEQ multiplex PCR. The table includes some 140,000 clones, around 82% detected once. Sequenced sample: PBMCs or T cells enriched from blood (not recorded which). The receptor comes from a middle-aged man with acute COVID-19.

CDR3 nucleotides: TGTGCCAGCAGTCATCTAGCGGCGAACACCGGGGAGCTGTTTTTT. Protein product: CASSHLAANTGELFF. V is TRBV28 and J is TRBJ2-2; 7 nucleotides agree with TRBD2. CDR1 MDHEN and CDR2 SYDVKM come from the germline V gene. The CDR3 runs to 15 residues. Unmatched junction bases numbered 3, after V lost 5 bases and J lost 0 bases.